These 5 T cell receptor beta chains share one sample of origin, sequenced in a study of cytomegalovirus exposure and HLA in healthy donors. PCR amplification relied on 60 Vbeta primers (plus 13 Jbeta primers). The table came from immunoSEQ multiplex PCR; TCRdb's copy has only in-frame clones and leaves some out. This sample carries fewer than 150,000 clones, roughly 80% of them seen once, and the ten largest clones take around 4.1%. Sequencing was performed on PBMCs. The receptors here all came from a man aged 40-49 years in good health and CMV-seropositive.

The V call is TRBV10-2, the J call TRBJ2-7; 13 bases line up with TRBD2. Germline V lookup: CDR1 WSHSY, CDR2 SAAADI. The CDR3 sequence is 17 residues long. The junction had 7 bases not matched to a gene; V was cut back by 3 bases and J by 2 bases. The CDR3 is CASSDETSGRRAYEQYF. The CDR3 DNA follows: TGCGCCAGCAGTGATGAGACTAGCGGGAGGCGGGCCTACGAGCAGTACTTC.

The chain joins TRBV9 to TRBJ2-1; D is ambiguous. Deletions cut 0 bases from V and 5 bases from J, with 12 bases between. The CDR3 is 15 amino acids. Germline V CDR1 and CDR2: SGDLS, YYNGEE. CDR3 region: CASSVGLLKDNEQFF. CDR3 nucleotides: TGTGCCAGCAGCGTAGGGCTTCTCAAAGACAATGAGCAGTTCTTC.

V usage is TRBV27 and J usage is TRBJ1-6; tentative D call: TRBD1 (6 bases). The CDR3 contains 14 residues. V lost 3 bases, J lost 9 bases, and 12 bases lay in between. The germline CDR1 and CDR2 sequences are MNHEY and SMNVEV (reference sequence). CDR3 residues: CASSLVGTFSPLHF. For the CDR3, the DNA is TGTGCCAGCAGTTTGGTAGGGACATTTTCACCCCTCCACTTT.

This clone was detected once. Sequence at one end of the junction differs from germline and may be a read error. The chain joins TRBV7-9 to TRBJ2-3, with 12 bases identical to TRBD2. The length of the CDR3 is 16 residues. Germline assignment: CDR1 SEHNR and CDR2 FQNEAQ (reference sequence). CDR3 loop: CSSSRILAGGVDTQYF. For the CDR3, the DNA is TGTTCCAGCAGCCGGATCCTAGCGGGGGGGGTAGATACGCAGTATTTT.

The rearrangement uses TRBV5-1 and TRBJ2-7, with TRBD1 matching over 7 bases. The CDR3 runs 13 residues. Unmatched junction bases numbered 2, after V lost 3 bases and J lost 2 bases. Germline CDR1 reads SGHRS; CDR2 reads YFSETQ. CDR3: CASSWDRPYEQYF. The CDR3 DNA reads as TGCGCCAGCAGCTGGGACAGACCCTACGAGCAGTACTTC. The full variable domain, completed using reference TRBV5-1 and TRBJ2-7, is KAGVTQTPRYLIKTRGQQVTLSCSPISGHRSVSWYQQTPGQGLQFLFEYFSETQRNKGNFPGRFSGRQFSNSRSEMNVSTLELGDSALYLCASSWDRPYEQYFGPGTRLTVT.